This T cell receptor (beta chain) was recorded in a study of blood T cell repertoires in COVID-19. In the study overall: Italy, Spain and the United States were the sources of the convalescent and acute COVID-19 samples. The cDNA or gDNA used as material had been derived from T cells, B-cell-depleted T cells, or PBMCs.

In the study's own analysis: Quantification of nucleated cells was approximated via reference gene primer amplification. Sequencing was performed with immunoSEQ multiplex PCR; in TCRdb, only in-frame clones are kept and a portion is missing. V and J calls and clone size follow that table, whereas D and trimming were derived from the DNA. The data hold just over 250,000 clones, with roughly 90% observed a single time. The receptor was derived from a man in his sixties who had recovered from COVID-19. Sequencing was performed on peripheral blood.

Here the CDR3 reads CASSRLGGGLSYEQYF. CDR3 sequence (DNA): TGTGCCAGCAGCAGACTGGGCGGGGGGCTTTCCTACGAGCAGTACTTC. The chain is built from TRBV5-5 and TRBJ2-7; TRBD2 aligns across 8 bases. Germline CDR1 SGHKS, CDR2 YYEKEE (reference sequence). CDR3 size: 16 residues. V was pared by 4 bases and J by 1 base, with 10 bases of the junction left unmatched.